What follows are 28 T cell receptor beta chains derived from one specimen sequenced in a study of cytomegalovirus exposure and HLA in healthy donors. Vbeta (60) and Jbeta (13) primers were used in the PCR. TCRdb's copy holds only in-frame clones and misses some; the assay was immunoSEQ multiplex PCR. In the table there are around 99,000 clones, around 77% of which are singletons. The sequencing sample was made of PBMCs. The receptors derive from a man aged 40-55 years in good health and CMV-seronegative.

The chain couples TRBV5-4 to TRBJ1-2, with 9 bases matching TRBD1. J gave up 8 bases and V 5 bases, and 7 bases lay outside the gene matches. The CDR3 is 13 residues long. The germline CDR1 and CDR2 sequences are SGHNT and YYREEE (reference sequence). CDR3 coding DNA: TGTGCCAGCAGAGGACAGGGGCCAAACGGCTACACCTTC. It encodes CASRGQGPNGYTF.

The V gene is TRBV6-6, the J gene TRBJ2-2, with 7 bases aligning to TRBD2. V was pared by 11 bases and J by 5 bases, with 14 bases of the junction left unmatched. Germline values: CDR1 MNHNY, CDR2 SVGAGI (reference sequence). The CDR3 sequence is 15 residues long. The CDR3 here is CASGGRSASTGELFF. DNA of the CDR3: TGTGCCTCCGGGGGGAGGTCCGCTAGTACCGGGGAGCTGTTTTTT.

CDR3 coding DNA: TGTGCCAGCACCTCCCAGCGGGGGTCACATCAAGAGACCCAGTACTTC. It codes for CASTSQRGSHQETQYF. The gene calls are TRBV28 and TRBJ2-5, with 8 bases aligning to TRBD2. Germline CDR1 MDHEN, CDR2 SYDVKM. The CDR3 has 16 residues. V gave up 7 bases and J gave up 2 bases; unmatched junction bases: 12.

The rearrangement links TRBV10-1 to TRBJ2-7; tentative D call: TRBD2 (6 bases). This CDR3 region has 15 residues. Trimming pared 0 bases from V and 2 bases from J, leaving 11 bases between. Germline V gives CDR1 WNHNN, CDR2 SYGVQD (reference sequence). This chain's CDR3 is CASSESKLAAYEQYF. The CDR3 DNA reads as TGCGCCAGCAGTGAGTCGAAGTTAGCGGCCTACGAGCAGTACTTC.

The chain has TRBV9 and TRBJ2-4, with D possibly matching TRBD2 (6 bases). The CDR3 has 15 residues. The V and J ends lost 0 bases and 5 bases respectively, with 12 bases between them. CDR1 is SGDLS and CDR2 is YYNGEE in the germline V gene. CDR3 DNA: TGTGCCAGCAGCGTAGGTCCCGGGGAGGAAAACATTCAGTACTTC. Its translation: CASSVGPGEENIQYF.

CDR3 sequence: CASSSGRDRGRSGEKLFF. For the CDR3, the DNA is TGTGCCAGCAGCTCGGGACGGGACAGGGGGCGAAGTGGCGAAAAACTGTTTTTT. The rearrangement joins TRBV5-4 to TRBJ1-4, with 12 bases aligning to TRBD1. V lost 3 bases and J lost 8; bases outside the gene matches: 14. Germline values: CDR1 SGHNT, CDR2 YYREEE (reference sequence). This CDR3 is built from 18 residues.

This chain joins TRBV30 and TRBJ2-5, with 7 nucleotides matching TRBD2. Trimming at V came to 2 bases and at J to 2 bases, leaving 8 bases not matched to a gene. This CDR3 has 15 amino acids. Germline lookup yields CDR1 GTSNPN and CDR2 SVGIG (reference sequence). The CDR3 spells CAWSTASGLQETQYF. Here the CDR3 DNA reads TGTGCCTGGAGTACGGCTAGCGGTCTACAAGAGACCCAGTACTTC. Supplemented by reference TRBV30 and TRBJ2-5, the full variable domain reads SQTIHQWPATLVQPVGSPLSLECTVEGTSNPNLYWYRQAAGRGLQLLFYSVGIGQISSEVPQNLSASRPQDRQFILSSKKLLLSDSGFYLCAWSTASGLQETQYFGPGTRLLVL.

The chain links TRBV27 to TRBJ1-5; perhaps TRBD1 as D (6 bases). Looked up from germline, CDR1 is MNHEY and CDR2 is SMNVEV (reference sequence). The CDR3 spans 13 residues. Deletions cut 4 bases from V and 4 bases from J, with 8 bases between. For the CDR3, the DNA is TGTGCCAGCAGTTCCGGACAGAATCAGCCCCAGCATTTT. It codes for CASSSGQNQPQHF.

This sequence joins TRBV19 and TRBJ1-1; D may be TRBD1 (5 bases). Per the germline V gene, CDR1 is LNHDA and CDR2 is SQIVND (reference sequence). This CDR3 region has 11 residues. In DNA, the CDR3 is TGTGCTTCGGGGGGATACACTGAAGCTTTCTTT. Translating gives CASGGYTEAFF.

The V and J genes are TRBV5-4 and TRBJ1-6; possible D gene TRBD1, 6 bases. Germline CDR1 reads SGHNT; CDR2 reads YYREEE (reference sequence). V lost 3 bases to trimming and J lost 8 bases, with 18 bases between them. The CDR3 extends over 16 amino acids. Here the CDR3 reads CASSSTEGRGHSPLHF. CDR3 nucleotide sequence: TGTGCCAGCAGCTCGACCGAGGGCAGGGGACATTCACCCCTCCACTTT.

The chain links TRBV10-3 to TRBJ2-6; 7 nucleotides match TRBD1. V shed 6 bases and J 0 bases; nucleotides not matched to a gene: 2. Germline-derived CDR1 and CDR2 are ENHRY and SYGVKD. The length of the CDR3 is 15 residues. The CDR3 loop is CAISGQVSGANVLTF. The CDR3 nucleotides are TGTGCCATCAGCGGACAGGTCTCTGGGGCCAACGTCCTGACTTTC.

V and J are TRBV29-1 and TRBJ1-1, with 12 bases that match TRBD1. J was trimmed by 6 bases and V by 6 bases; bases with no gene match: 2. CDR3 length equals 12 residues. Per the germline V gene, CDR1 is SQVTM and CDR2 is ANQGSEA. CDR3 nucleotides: TGCAGCGTAGGGGACAGGGGGCCTGAAGCTTTCTTT. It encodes CSVGDRGPEAFF. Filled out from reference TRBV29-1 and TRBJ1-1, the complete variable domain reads SAVISQKPSRDICQRGTSLTIQCQVDSQVTMMFWYRQQPGQSLTLIATANQGSEATYESGFVIDKFPISRPNLTFSTLTVSNMSPEDSSIYLCSVGDRGPEAFFGQGTRLTVV.

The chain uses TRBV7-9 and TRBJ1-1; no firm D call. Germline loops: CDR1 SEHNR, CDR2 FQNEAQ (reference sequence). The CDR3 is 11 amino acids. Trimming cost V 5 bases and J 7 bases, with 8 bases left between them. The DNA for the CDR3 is TGTGCCAGCAGCCAAGCGGGTGAAGCTTTCTTT. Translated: CASSQAGEAFF. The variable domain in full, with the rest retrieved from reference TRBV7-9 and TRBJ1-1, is DTGVSQNPRHKITKRGQNVTFRCDPISEHNRLYWYRQTLGQGPEFLTYFQNEAQLEKSRLLSDRFSAERPKGSFSTLEIQRTEQGDSAMYLCASSQAGEAFFGQGTRLTVV.

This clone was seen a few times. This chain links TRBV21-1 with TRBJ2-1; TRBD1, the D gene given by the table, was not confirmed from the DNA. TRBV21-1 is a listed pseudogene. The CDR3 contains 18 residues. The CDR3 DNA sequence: TGTGCCAGCAGCAAATGGAGGGCCCGGACAGGGGTCTACAATGAGCAGTTCTTC. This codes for CASSKWRARTGVYNEQFF.

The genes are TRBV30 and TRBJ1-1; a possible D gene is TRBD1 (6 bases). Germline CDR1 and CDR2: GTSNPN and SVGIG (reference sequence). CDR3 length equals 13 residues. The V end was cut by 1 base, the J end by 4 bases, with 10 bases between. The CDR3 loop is CAWSGSGVTEAFF. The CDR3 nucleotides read TGTGCCTGGAGTGGCTCAGGGGTCACTGAAGCTTTCTTT.

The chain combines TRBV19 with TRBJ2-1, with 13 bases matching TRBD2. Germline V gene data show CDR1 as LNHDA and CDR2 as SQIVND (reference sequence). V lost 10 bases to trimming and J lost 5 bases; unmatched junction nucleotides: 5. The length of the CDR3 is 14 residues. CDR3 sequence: CATGLAGWHNEQFF. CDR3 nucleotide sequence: TGTGCCACGGGACTAGCGGGGTGGCACAATGAGCAGTTCTTC.

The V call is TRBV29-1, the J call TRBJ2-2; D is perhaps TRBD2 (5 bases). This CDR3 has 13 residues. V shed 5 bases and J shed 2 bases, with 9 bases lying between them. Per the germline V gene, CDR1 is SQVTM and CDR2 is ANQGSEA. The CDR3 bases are TGCAGCGTTTTTAGCGATAACACCGGGGAGCTGTTTTTT. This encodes CSVFSDNTGELFF.

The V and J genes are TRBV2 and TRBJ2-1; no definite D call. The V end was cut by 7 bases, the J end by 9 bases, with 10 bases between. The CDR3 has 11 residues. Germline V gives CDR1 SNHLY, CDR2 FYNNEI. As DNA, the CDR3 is TGTGCCAGCACGAGTCTGATTGAGCAGTTCTTC. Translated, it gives CASTSLIEQFF.

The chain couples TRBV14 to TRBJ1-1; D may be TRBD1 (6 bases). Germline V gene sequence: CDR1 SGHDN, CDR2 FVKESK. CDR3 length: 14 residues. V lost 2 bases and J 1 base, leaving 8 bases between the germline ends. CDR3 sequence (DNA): TGTGCCAGCAGCCAACCGGGACAGAACACTGAAGCTTTCTTT. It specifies CASSQPGQNTEAFF.

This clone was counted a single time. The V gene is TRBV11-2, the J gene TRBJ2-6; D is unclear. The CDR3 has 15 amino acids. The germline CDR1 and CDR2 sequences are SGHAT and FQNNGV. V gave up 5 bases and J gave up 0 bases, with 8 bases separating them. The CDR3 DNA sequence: TGTGCCAGCAGCCCTACGGTCTCTGGGGCCAACGTCCTGACTTTC. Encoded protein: CASSPTVSGANVLTF.

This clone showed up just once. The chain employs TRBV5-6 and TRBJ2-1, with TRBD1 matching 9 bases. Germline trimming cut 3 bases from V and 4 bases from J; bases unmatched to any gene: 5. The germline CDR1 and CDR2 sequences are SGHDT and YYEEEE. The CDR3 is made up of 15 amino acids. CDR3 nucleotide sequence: TGTGCCAGCAGCTCAACCGGGACAGGGTACAATGAGCAGTTCTTC. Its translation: CASSSTGTGYNEQFF.

Here the CDR3 DNA reads TGTGCCAGCACCAAAATTAATGAAAAACTGTTTTTT. Its protein product is CASTKINEKLFF. The chain combines TRBV28 with TRBJ1-4; D ambiguous. Looked up from germline, CDR1 is MDHEN and CDR2 is SYDVKM. This CDR3 has 12 amino acids. Trimming cost V 7 bases and J 4 bases, with 7 bases left between them. Combining the CDR3 with reference TRBV28 and TRBJ1-4 gives the whole variable domain DVKVTQSSRYLVKRTGEKVFLECVQDMDHENMFWYRQDPGLGLRLIYFSYDVKMKEKGDIPEGYSVSREKKERFSLILESASTNQTSMYLCASTKINEKLFFGSGTQLSVL.

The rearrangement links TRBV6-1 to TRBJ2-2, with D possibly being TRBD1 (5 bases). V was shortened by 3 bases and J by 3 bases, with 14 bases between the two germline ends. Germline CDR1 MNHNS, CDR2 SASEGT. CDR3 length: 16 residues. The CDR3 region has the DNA TGTGCCAGCAGTGAGCGACAGTCGCTTTACACCGGGGAGCTGTTTTTT. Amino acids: CASSERQSLYTGELFF.

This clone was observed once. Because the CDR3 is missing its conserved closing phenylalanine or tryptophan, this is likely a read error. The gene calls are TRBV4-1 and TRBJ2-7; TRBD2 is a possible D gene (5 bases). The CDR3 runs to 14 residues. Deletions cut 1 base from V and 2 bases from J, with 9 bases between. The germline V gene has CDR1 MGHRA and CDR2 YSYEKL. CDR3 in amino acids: CASSQGGSTYEQYL. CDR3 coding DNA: TGCGCCAGCAGCCAAGGAGGGTCTACCTACGAGCAGTACCTC.

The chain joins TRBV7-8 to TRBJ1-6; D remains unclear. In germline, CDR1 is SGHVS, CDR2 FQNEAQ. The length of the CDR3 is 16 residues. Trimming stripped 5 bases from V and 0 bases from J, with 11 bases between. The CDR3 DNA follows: TGTGCCAGCAGCGAGGCGGGGAGCTCCTATAATTCACCCCTCCACTTT. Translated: CASSEAGSSYNSPLHF.

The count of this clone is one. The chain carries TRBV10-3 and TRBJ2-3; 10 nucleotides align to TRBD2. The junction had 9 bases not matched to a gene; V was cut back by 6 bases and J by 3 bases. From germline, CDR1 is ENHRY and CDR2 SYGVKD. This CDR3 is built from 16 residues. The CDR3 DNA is TGTGCCATCAGGGAATTCCTAGCGGGAGCAACAGATACGCAGTATTTT. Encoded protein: CAIREFLAGATDTQYF.

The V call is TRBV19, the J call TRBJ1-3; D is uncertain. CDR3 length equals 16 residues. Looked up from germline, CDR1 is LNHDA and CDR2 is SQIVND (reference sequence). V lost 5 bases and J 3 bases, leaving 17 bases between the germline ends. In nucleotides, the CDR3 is TGTGCCAGTAGTCCCCCCCCGCGGGTGGATGGAAACACCATATATTTT. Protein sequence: CASSPPPRVDGNTIYF.

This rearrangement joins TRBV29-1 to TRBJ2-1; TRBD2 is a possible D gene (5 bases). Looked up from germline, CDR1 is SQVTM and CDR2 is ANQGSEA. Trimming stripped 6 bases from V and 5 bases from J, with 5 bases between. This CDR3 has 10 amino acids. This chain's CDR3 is CSVTNNEQFF. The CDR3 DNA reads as TGCAGCGTGACTAACAATGAGCAGTTCTTC.